This T cell receptor (beta chain) is drawn from a study of T cell responses to AZD1222 COVID-19 vaccine. Data came from immunoSEQ multiplex PCR; TCRdb stores just in-frame clones and leaves some out. The data contain some 100,000 clones, approximately 90% of them singletons. V lost 6 bases and J lost 4, with 14 bases in between. This CDR3 has 14 amino acids. Germline CDR1 and CDR2: MNHEY and SMNVEV (reference sequence). Study-wide findings and caveats: Sampled repertoires all dated from after the peak T cell response.

The sample holds one count of this clone. Its antigen is unidentified. The chain uses TRBV27 and TRBJ2-3, with D tentatively TRBD2 (6 bases). The TCR was taken from an adult who received the AZD1222 COVID-19 vaccine. Source: peripheral blood, taken 28 days after the second AZD1222 dose. CDR3 sequence: CASSTGGTSDTQYF. The CDR3 DNA reads as TGTGCCAGCAGCACCGGGGGTACCTCAGATACGCAGTATTTT.